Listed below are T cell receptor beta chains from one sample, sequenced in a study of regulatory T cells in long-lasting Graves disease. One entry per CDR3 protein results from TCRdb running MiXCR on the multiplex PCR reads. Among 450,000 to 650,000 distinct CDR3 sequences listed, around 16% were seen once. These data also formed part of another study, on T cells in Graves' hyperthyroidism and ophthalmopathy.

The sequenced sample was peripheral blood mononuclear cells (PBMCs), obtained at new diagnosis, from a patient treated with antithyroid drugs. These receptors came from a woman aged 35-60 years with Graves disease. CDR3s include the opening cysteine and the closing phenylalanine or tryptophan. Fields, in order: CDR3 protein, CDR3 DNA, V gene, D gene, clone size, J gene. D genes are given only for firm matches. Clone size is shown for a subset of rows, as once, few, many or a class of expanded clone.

CDR3: CASSIVGANTEAFF; DNA: TGTGCCAGTAGTATAGTTGGTGCGAACACTGAAGCTTTCTTT; V: TRBV19; D: -; size: -; J: TRBJ1-1
CDR3: CASSGFGGAPYNEQFF; DNA: TGTGCCAGCAGTGGCTTCGGGGGGGCTCCTTACAATGAGCAGTTCTTC; V: TRBV2; D: TRBD2; size: many; J: TRBJ2-1
CDR3: CASSWDRDYPTAEYF; DNA: TGTGCCAGCAGCTGGGACAGGGACTACCCTACGGCGGAGTACTTC; V: TRBV7-9; D: TRBD1; size: -; J: TRBJ2-7
CDR3: CASSLVGGHEQFF; DNA: TGTGCCAGCAGCTTGGTTGGGGGGCATGAGCAGTTCTTC; V: TRBV5-6; D: -; size: many; J: TRBJ2-1
CDR3: CASTAGPSPLHF; DNA: TGTGCCAGTACCGCAGGACCTTCACCCCTCCACTTT; V: TRBV19; D: -; size: -; J: TRBJ1-6
CDR3: CASSESGLAAVETQYF; DNA: TGTGCCAGCAGTGAATCAGGGCTAGCGGCCGTAGAGACCCAGTACTTC; V: TRBV25-1; D: TRBD2; size: many; J: TRBJ2-5
CDR3: CSQRGAQSTDTQYF; DNA: TGCAGCCAACGGGGGGCCCAATCCACAGATACGCAGTATTTT; V: TRBV20-1; D: -; size: many; J: TRBJ2-3
CDR3: CASSPRTVLRNEQFF; DNA: TGTGCCAGTAGTCCCCGGACAGTTCTCAGGAATGAGCAGTTCTTC; V: TRBV19; D: -; size: -; J: TRBJ2-1
CDR3: CASSPRDSPYEAFF; DNA: TGTGCCAGCTCACCACGCGACAGTCCCTATGAAGCTTTCTTT; V: TRBV18; D: -; size: many; J: TRBJ1-1
CDR3: CASTLAGGGYTF; DNA: TGTGCCAGCACCTTAGCAGGAGGTGGCTACACCTTC; V: TRBV12-3/TRBV12-4; D: -; size: few; J: TRBJ1-2
CDR3: CASSQGVTQYF; DNA: TGTGCCAGCAGCCAAGGGGTGACGCAGTATTTT; V: TRBV14; D: -; size: many; J: TRBJ2-3
CDR3: CASSYSGGRGNTIYF; DNA: TGTGCCAGCAGCTACTCAGGGGGCAGAGGAAACACCATATATTTT; V: TRBV12-3/TRBV12-4; D: TRBD1; size: many; J: TRBJ1-3
CDR3: CASSEGGSGGTISYEQYF; DNA: TGTGCCAGCAGCGAAGGAGGTAGCGGGGGGACTATCTCCTACGAGCAGTACTTC; V: TRBV13; D: TRBD2; size: -; J: TRBJ2-7
CDR3: CASSQPWRGAHTEAFF; DNA: TGCGCCAGCAGCCAACCTTGGCGGGGGGCTCACACTGAAGCTTTCTTT; V: TRBV4-1; D: -; size: -; J: TRBJ1-1
CDR3: CASSLGGTGVYERYF; DNA: TGCGCCAGCAGCTTGGGCGGGACAGGGGTGTACGAGCGGTACTTC; V: TRBV5-1; D: TRBD1; size: -; J: TRBJ2-7
CDR3: CASSFVGQQETQYF; DNA: TGCGCCAGCAGCTTTGTAGGACAGCAAGAGACCCAGTACTTC; V: TRBV5-1; D: -; size: -; J: TRBJ2-5
CDR3: CASSLVSGTPNTGELFF; DNA: TGCGCCAGCAGCTTGGTATCAGGGACCCCGAACACCGGGGAGCTGTTTTTT; V: TRBV5-1; D: -; size: few; J: TRBJ2-2
CDR3: CASSPHGTLLQFF; DNA: TGTGCCAGCAGCCCCCACGGGACTCTGTTGCAGTTCTTC; V: TRBV7-3; D: -; size: many; J: TRBJ2-1
CDR3: CSVTGTSGLNEQFF; DNA: TGCAGCGTGACCGGGACTAGCGGGCTCAATGAGCAGTTCTTC; V: TRBV29-1; D: TRBD2; size: -; J: TRBJ2-1
CDR3: CASSDSGTANQPQHF; DNA: TGTGCCAGCAGTGATTCAGGGACAGCGAATCAGCCCCAGCATTTT; V: TRBV6-1; D: TRBD1; size: many; J: TRBJ1-5
CDR3: CASSLEGLLNDEQYF; DNA: TGTGCCAGCAGCTTAGAAGGACTCTTGAACGACGAGCAGTACTTC; V: TRBV7-9; D: -; size: few; J: TRBJ2-7
CDR3: CASSPPRGGGGTQYF; DNA: TGTGCCAGCAGCCCCCCCCGGGGGGGGGGGGGGACCCAGTACTTC; V: TRBV11-2; D: TRBD2; size: once; J: TRBJ2-5
CDR3: CASSPNTGATNEKLFF; DNA: TGTGCCAGCTCACCAAATACAGGAGCAACTAATGAAAAACTGTTTTTT; V: TRBV18; D: -; size: -; J: TRBJ1-4
CDR3: CASSQAVFRDSYNSPLHF; DNA: TGTGCCAGCAGCCAAGCGGTCTTCAGGGACTCCTATAATTCACCCCTCCACTTT; V: TRBV7-9; D: -; size: few; J: TRBJ1-6
CDR3: CASSPLGGDRPTPGETQYF; DNA: TGTGCCAGCAGCCCCTTAGGGGGGGACAGGCCAACCCCGGGGGAGACCCAGTACTTC; V: TRBV7-9; D: -; size: -; J: TRBJ2-5
CDR3: CASSRGGQQETQYF; DNA: TGTGCCAGCAGCCGAGGGGGACAGCAAGAGACCCAGTACTTC; V: TRBV12-3/TRBV12-4; D: TRBD1; size: few; J: TRBJ2-5
CDR3: CASRGGTSNYGYTF; DNA: TGTGCCAGCAGGGGGGGGACATCCAACTATGGCTACACCTTC; V: TRBV2; D: -; size: few; J: TRBJ1-2
CDR3: CSALGTGGNEQFF; DNA: TGCAGTGCTTTGGGGACAGGGGGGAATGAGCAGTTCTTC; V: TRBV20-1; D: TRBD1; size: few; J: TRBJ2-1
CDR3: CASSLDSYNSPLHF; DNA: TGTGCCAGCAGCTTGGACTCTTATAATTCACCCCTCCACTTT; V: TRBV5-8; D: -; size: many; J: TRBJ1-6
CDR3: CASSPAGTPRETQYF; DNA: TGTGCCAGCTCACCAGCCGGGACGCCCAGGGAGACCCAGTACTTC; V: TRBV18; D: -; size: many; J: TRBJ2-5
CDR3: CASSLGGANAEAFF; DNA: TGTGCCAGCAGCTTGGGAGGGGCAAATGCTGAAGCTTTCTTT; V: TRBV5-5; D: -; size: -; J: TRBJ1-1
CDR3: CASSGLTGGNQPQHF; DNA: TGTGCCAGCAGCGGTTTGACAGGGGGCAATCAGCCCCAGCATTTT; V: TRBV6-1; D: TRBD1; size: -; J: TRBJ1-5
CDR3: CASSYSPDKNTEAFF; DNA: TGTGCCAGCAGTTACTCGCCGGACAAGAACACTGAAGCTTTCTTT; V: TRBV6-6; D: -; size: many; J: TRBJ1-1
CDR3: CSAPGGGQETQYF; DNA: TGCAGTGCCCCGGGGGGGGGACAAGAGACCCAGTACTTC; V: TRBV20-1; D: TRBD2; size: few; J: TRBJ2-5
CDR3: CASSQSGGPGYGYTF; DNA: TGTGCCAGCAGCCAATCTGGGGGGCCGGGCTATGGCTACACCTTC; V: TRBV3-1; D: -; size: few; J: TRBJ1-2
CDR3: CASSTTDTDTQYF; DNA: TGCGCCAGCAGTACCACGGACACAGATACGCAGTATTTT; V: TRBV10-1; D: -; size: few; J: TRBJ2-3
CDR3: CASRAGTNSYEQYF; DNA: TGTGCCAGCAGGGCCGGGACCAACTCCTACGAGCAGTACTTC; V: TRBV27; D: -; size: many; J: TRBJ2-7
CDR3: CASSTLQGSYTGELFF; DNA: TGTGCCAGCAGCACGTTACAGGGATCATACACCGGGGAGCTGTTTTTT; V: TRBV5-5; D: -; size: many; J: TRBJ2-2
CDR3: CASSLGGQFLADYGYTF; DNA: TGTGCCAGCAGCTTAGGGGGACAGTTCCTAGCAGACTATGGCTACACCTTC; V: TRBV7-9; D: TRBD1; size: -; J: TRBJ1-2
CDR3: CASSLSLAGGNEQFF; DNA: TGTGCCAGCAGTTTAAGCCTAGCGGGGGGCAATGAGCAGTTCTTC; V: TRBV12-3/TRBV12-4; D: TRBD2; size: many; J: TRBJ2-1
CDR3: CASSLDPGGETQYF; DNA: TGCGCCAGCAGCTTGGATCCAGGAGGGGAGACCCAGTACTTC; V: TRBV5-1; D: -; size: few; J: TRBJ2-5
CDR3: CASTPGGAQETQYF; DNA: TGTGCCAGCACCCCCGGAGGGGCCCAAGAGACCCAGTACTTC; V: TRBV6-1; D: -; size: many; J: TRBJ2-5
CDR3: CASRKGGATNYGYTF; DNA: TGTGCCAGCCGCAAAGGAGGGGCTACAAACTATGGCTACACCTTC; V: TRBV12-3/TRBV12-4; D: -; size: -; J: TRBJ1-2
CDR3: CASSLGDSALLNTEAFF; DNA: TGTGCCAGCAGCCTCGGGGACTCCGCACTTTTGAACACTGAAGCTTTCTTT; V: TRBV3-1; D: -; size: many; J: TRBJ1-1
CDR3: CASSRAGYEQYF; DNA: TGTGCCAGCAGCAGAGCGGGGTACGAGCAGTACTTC; V: TRBV2; D: TRBD2; size: many; J: TRBJ2-7
CDR3: CASSVGGGPTDTQYF; DNA: TGTGCCAGCAGCGTAGGCGGGGGGCCGACAGATACGCAGTATTTT; V: TRBV9; D: TRBD2; size: -; J: TRBJ2-3
CDR3: CANRTPGGVGYEQYF; DNA: TGTGCCAACAGAACGCCTGGGGGGGTGGGCTACGAGCAGTACTTC; V: TRBV6-1; D: TRBD2; size: -; J: TRBJ2-7
CDR3: CASSQPGLRRRETQYF; DNA: TGTGCCAGCAGCCAACCGGGACTCCGGCGGAGGGAGACCCAGTACTTC; V: TRBV3-1; D: -; size: many; J: TRBJ2-5
CDR3: CASSPPVRGPNSPLHF; DNA: TGTGCCAGCAGCCCGCCCGTTAGAGGGCCCAATTCACCCCTCCACTTT; V: TRBV3-1; D: -; size: many; J: TRBJ1-6
CDR3: CASSVLKDSSPLHF; DNA: TGTGCCAGCAGTGTGTTGAAGGACAGTTCACCCCTCCACTTT; V: TRBV2; D: -; size: few; J: TRBJ1-6
CDR3: CASLGYQAGTEAFF; DNA: TGTGCCAGCTTGGGATACCAGGCTGGCACTGAAGCTTTCTTT; V: TRBV6-2/TRBV6-3; D: -; size: many; J: TRBJ1-1
CDR3: CSARDPNQGYEQYF; DNA: TGCAGTGCTAGAGATCCCAACCAGGGCTACGAGCAGTACTTC; V: TRBV20-1; D: -; size: -; J: TRBJ2-7
CDR3: CASSIDLWAPAQGNTIYF; DNA: TGTGCCAGTAGTATAGACCTCTGGGCTCCGGCGCAGGGAAACACCATATATTTT; V: TRBV19; D: -; size: -; J: TRBJ1-3
CDR3: CASSPRNRENIQYF; DNA: TGTGCCAGCTCACCACGTAACCGCGAAAACATTCAGTACTTC; V: TRBV18; D: -; size: few; J: TRBJ2-4
CDR3: CASSYSGQDRPSGNTIYF; DNA: TGTGCCAGCAGTTACTCCGGGCAGGACAGGCCCTCTGGAAACACCATATATTTT; V: TRBV6-5; D: TRBD1; size: many; J: TRBJ1-3